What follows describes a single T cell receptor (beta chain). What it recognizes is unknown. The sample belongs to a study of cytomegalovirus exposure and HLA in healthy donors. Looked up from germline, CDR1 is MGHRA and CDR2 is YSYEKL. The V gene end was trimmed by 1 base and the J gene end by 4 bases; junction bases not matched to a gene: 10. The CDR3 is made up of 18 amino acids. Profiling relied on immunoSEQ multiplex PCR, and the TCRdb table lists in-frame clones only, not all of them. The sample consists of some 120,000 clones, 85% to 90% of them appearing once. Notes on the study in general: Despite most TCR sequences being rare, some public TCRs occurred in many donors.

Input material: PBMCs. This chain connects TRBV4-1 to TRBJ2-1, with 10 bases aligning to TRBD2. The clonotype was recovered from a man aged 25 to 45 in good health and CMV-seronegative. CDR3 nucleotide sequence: TGCGCCAGCAGCCAAGGTCCCACTAGCGGGATCGATTACAATGAGCAGTTCTTC. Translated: CASSQGPTSGIDYNEQFF.